A selection of T cell receptor beta chains follows, all from one sample in a study of T cells in localized non-small cell lung cancer. The data were produced by immunoSEQ multiplex PCR, yet TCRdb's version contains in-frame clones alone and is incomplete. The sample carries over 2,000 clones, 25% recorded once. The sequenced sample was lung tumor tissue, obtained before any cancer treatment. These receptors came from a female donor of 60 years or more with stage I lung adenocarcinoma. The CDR3 runs from the conserved cysteine through the conserved F or W. The order of the fields is clone size, J gene, D gene, V gene, CDR3 DNA, CDR3 protein. The D gene is left open where the match is weak. Only some rows state a clone size, as once, few, many or a class for expanded clones.

abundance: few
j_gene: TRBJ1-5
d_gene: -
v_gene: TRBV9
CDR3nt: TGTGCCAGCAGTGAAGATTCAACAGGGATCCAGCCCCAGCATTTT
CDR3aa: CASSEDSTGIQPQHF

abundance: few
j_gene: TRBJ2-7
d_gene: -
v_gene: TRBV30
CDR3nt: TGTGCCTCGACCGGGACCCCTATCCCCTACGAGCAGTACTTC
CDR3aa: CASTGTPIPYEQYF

abundance: -
j_gene: TRBJ2-1
d_gene: TRBD2
v_gene: TRBV5-1
CDR3nt: TGCGCCAGCAGCCGCGGACTAGTCCTCTACAATGAGCAGTTCTTC
CDR3aa: CASSRGLVLYNEQFF

abundance: large
j_gene: TRBJ1-4
d_gene: -
v_gene: TRBV28
CDR3nt: TGTGCCAGCAGGAGGAATGCAGCAACTAATGAAAAACTGTTTTTT
CDR3aa: CASRRNAATNEKLFF

abundance: -
j_gene: TRBJ1-5
d_gene: -
v_gene: TRBV19
CDR3nt: TGTGCCAGTAGTATGTGGGAAGGTAAGCCCCAGCATTTT
CDR3aa: CASSMWEGKPQHF

abundance: -
j_gene: TRBJ2-1
d_gene: TRBD1
v_gene: TRBV6-8
CDR3nt: TGTGCCAGCAGTTACCGTCGACAGGGGCGGAATGAGCAGTTCTTC
CDR3aa: CASSYRRQGRNEQFF

abundance: -
j_gene: TRBJ1-2
d_gene: -
v_gene: TRBV14
CDR3nt: TGTGCCAGCAGCCAAAGTCTGGGACAACCCAACTATGGCTACACCTTC
CDR3aa: CASSQSLGQPNYGYTF

abundance: -
j_gene: TRBJ2-7
d_gene: -
v_gene: TRBV6-8
CDR3nt: TGTGCCAGCAGGGAGGGCGTTTCCTACGAGCAGTACTTC
CDR3aa: CASREGVSYEQYF

abundance: few
j_gene: TRBJ1-1
d_gene: TRBD1
v_gene: TRBV11-3
CDR3nt: TGTGCCAGCAGCTCCCGGACAGGGGGCACAAGAGGTGAAGCTTTCTTT
CDR3aa: CASSSRTGGTRGEAFF

abundance: medium-sized
j_gene: TRBJ1-3
d_gene: TRBD1
v_gene: TRBV4-1
CDR3nt: TGCGCCAGCAGCCCCGGGACAGGGAACGGAAACACCATATATTTT
CDR3aa: CASSPGTGNGNTIYF

abundance: -
j_gene: TRBJ1-2
d_gene: -
v_gene: TRBV28
CDR3nt: TGTGCCAGCAGTTTACCGGGAGATCGCTATGGCTACACCTTC
CDR3aa: CASSLPGDRYGYTF

abundance: large
j_gene: TRBJ2-3
d_gene: -
v_gene: TRBV6-8
CDR3nt: TGTGCCCCGAGGGGAGAAGGGACGGGGCCAGATACGCAGTATTTT
CDR3aa: CAPRGEGTGPDTQYF

abundance: -
j_gene: TRBJ2-7
d_gene: -
v_gene: TRBV30
CDR3nt: TGTGCCTGGAAACGCCCAGGGGGGAGGGAGCAGTACTTC
CDR3aa: CAWKRPGGREQYF

abundance: medium-sized
j_gene: TRBJ1-1
d_gene: -
v_gene: TRBV9
CDR3nt: TGTGCCACACAACAGGGAGTGAACACTGAAGCTTTCTTT
CDR3aa: CATQQGVNTEAFF

abundance: -
j_gene: TRBJ2-5
d_gene: -
v_gene: TRBV18
CDR3nt: TGTGCCAGTACCGGCAGGACAGTCGGCGAAAAGACCCAGTACTTC
CDR3aa: CASTGRTVGEKTQYF

abundance: large
j_gene: TRBJ2-7
d_gene: -
v_gene: TRBV11-3
CDR3nt: TGTGCCAGCAGCCCCGGGACGTCGTCCTACGAGCAGTACTTC
CDR3aa: CASSPGTSSYEQYF

abundance: -
j_gene: TRBJ2-6
d_gene: -
v_gene: TRBV30
CDR3nt: TGTGCCTGGAGCCAGGGAAACTCTGGGGCCAACGTCCTGACTTTC
CDR3aa: CAWSQGNSGANVLTF

abundance: -
j_gene: TRBJ2-1
d_gene: -
v_gene: TRBV5-1
CDR3nt: TGCGCCAGCAGCCCGTCGGTGTCCGGCAGGGTGTTCAATGAGCAGTTCTTC
CDR3aa: CASSPSVSGRVFNEQFF

abundance: -
j_gene: TRBJ1-5
d_gene: TRBD1
v_gene: TRBV18
CDR3nt: TGTGCCAGCTCACCACAGGGGGCGGGCAATCAGCCCCAGCATTTT
CDR3aa: CASSPQGAGNQPQHF

abundance: once
j_gene: TRBJ2-1
d_gene: -
v_gene: TRBV23-1
CDR3nt: TGCGCCAGCAGTCAATCGAGGGCAGGGCTATACAATGAGCAGTTCTTC
CDR3aa: CASSQSRAGLYNEQFF

abundance: -
j_gene: TRBJ2-1
d_gene: -
v_gene: TRBV5-1
CDR3nt: TGCGCCAGCAGCTTCAGCCCCGACATTGGCAATGAGCAGTTCTTC
CDR3aa: CASSFSPDIGNEQFF

abundance: -
j_gene: TRBJ2-7
d_gene: TRBD2
v_gene: TRBV18
CDR3nt: TGTGCCAGCTCACGAGGTGGGGGGGACGAGCAGTACTTC
CDR3aa: CASSRGGGDEQYF

abundance: -
j_gene: TRBJ1-5
d_gene: -
v_gene: TRBV19
CDR3nt: TGTGCCAGTAGGGACAGTTATCAGCCCCAGCATTTT
CDR3aa: CASRDSYQPQHF

abundance: -
j_gene: TRBJ2-3
d_gene: -
v_gene: TRBV6-8
CDR3nt: TGTGCCACCAATTTAGGACAAGGCACAGATACGCAGTATTTT
CDR3aa: CATNLGQGTDTQYF

abundance: few
j_gene: TRBJ1-1
d_gene: -
v_gene: TRBV28
CDR3nt: TGTGCCAGCAGTTTATGGGACTCAACAATGAACACTGAAGCTTTCTTT
CDR3aa: CASSLWDSTMNTEAFF

abundance: few
j_gene: TRBJ2-3
d_gene: TRBD2
v_gene: TRBV10-3
CDR3nt: TGTGCCATCAGTGAGGGACTAGCGGGGGGGATAAGCACAGATACGCAGTATTTT
CDR3aa: CAISEGLAGGISTDTQYF

abundance: -
j_gene: TRBJ2-7
d_gene: -
v_gene: TRBV18
CDR3nt: TGTGCCAGCTCACCAGTTGGGGGGCTCGGAGAGTACGAGCAGTACTTC
CDR3aa: CASSPVGGLGEYEQYF

abundance: -
j_gene: TRBJ2-1
d_gene: -
v_gene: TRBV11-3
CDR3nt: TGTGCCAGCAGCTTGGACGGACAAAACTACAATGAGCAGTTCTTC
CDR3aa: CASSLDGQNYNEQFF

abundance: -
j_gene: TRBJ2-7
d_gene: TRBD1
v_gene: TRBV28
CDR3nt: TGTGCCAGCAACCAAAACCGGGACAGGGGAAGTGACTTC
CDR3aa: CASNQNRDRGSDF

abundance: -
j_gene: TRBJ1-5
d_gene: -
v_gene: TRBV7-2
CDR3nt: TGTGCCAGCAGCTTAGCTATTGGTCAGCCCCAGCATTTT
CDR3aa: CASSLAIGQPQHF

abundance: -
j_gene: TRBJ2-5
d_gene: TRBD2
v_gene: TRBV9
CDR3nt: TGTGCCAGCAGAAACAGGTTTAGCGGGGAGACCCAGTACTTC
CDR3aa: CASRNRFSGETQYF

abundance: few
j_gene: TRBJ1-2
d_gene: -
v_gene: TRBV11-3
CDR3nt: TGTGCCAGCAGTCGGGACATAAATTCGGCAGGCTACACCTTC
CDR3aa: CASSRDINSAGYTF

abundance: few
j_gene: TRBJ2-1
d_gene: TRBD2
v_gene: TRBV5-1
CDR3nt: TGCGCCAGCAACCCTAGCGGGGGCTTCTCCTACAATGAGCAGTTCTTC
CDR3aa: CASNPSGGFSYNEQFF

abundance: -
j_gene: TRBJ1-2
d_gene: TRBD1
v_gene: TRBV18
CDR3nt: TGTGCCAGCTCACCGTTCGGACAGGAGGATGATGGCTACACCTTC
CDR3aa: CASSPFGQEDDGYTF

abundance: few
j_gene: TRBJ2-5
d_gene: -
v_gene: TRBV11-3
CDR3nt: TGTGCCAGCAGCTTAGGACCCACCAAAGAGACCCAGTACTTC
CDR3aa: CASSLGPTKETQYF

abundance: few
j_gene: TRBJ1-4
d_gene: -
v_gene: TRBV11-3
CDR3nt: TGTGCCAGCAGCTTCGGGACCCCCGGGATTAATGAAAAACTGTTTTTT
CDR3aa: CASSFGTPGINEKLFF

abundance: medium-sized
j_gene: TRBJ2-2
d_gene: -
v_gene: TRBV19
CDR3nt: TGTGCCAGTACGAACCCGAACACCGGGGAGCTGTTTTTT
CDR3aa: CASTNPNTGELFF

abundance: -
j_gene: TRBJ2-5
d_gene: TRBD1
v_gene: TRBV11-3
CDR3nt: TGTGCCAGCAGCTTAGGAGACAGGGGAGAGACCCAGTACTTC
CDR3aa: CASSLGDRGETQYF